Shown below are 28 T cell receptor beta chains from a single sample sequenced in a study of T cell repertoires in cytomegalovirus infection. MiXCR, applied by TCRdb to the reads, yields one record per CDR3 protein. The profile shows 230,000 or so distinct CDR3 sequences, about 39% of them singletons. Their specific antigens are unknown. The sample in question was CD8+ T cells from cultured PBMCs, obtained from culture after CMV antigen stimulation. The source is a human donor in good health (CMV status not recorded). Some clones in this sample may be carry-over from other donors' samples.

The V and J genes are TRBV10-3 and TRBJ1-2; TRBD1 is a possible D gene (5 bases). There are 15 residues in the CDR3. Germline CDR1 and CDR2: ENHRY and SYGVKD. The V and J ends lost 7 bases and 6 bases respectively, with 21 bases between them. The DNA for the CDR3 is TGTGCCATCAAAATAGGGACGGAAAGTGCCCATGGCTACACCTTC. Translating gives CAIKIGTESAHGYTF.

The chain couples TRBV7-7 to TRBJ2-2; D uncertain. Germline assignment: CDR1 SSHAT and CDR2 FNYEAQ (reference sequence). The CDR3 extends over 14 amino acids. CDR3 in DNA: TGTGCTAGCTCCATGCGGTTGAACACCGGGGAGCTGTTTTTT. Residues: CASSMRLNTGELFF.

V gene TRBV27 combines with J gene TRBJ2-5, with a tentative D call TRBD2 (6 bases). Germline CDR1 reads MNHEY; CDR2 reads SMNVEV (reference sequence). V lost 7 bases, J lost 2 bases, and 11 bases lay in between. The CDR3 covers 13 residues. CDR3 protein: CASKRLVQETQYF. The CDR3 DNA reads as TGTGCCAGCAAGCGACTAGTGCAAGAGACCCAGTACTTC.

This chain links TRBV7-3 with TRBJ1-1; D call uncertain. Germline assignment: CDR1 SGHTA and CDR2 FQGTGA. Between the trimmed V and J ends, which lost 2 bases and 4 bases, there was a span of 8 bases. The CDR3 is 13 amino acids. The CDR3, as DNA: TGTGCCAGCAGCTTAGCAGAAGCCACTGAAGCTTTCTTT. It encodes CASSLAEATEAFF.

The CDR3 nucleotides read TGCGCCAGCAGCTTGGAGGGCGTTGGGCCCCGGGACGGGGAGCTGTTTTTT. Translating it yields CASSLEGVGPRDGELFF. This chain joins TRBV5-1 and TRBJ2-2, with D perhaps TRBD2 (5 bases). CDR1 and CDR2 from the germline V gene are SGHRS and YFSETQ. Trimming removed 0 bases at V and 7 bases at J, with 19 bases between. The CDR3 consists of 17 residues.

The CDR3 sequence is CASSYLGTTELFF. The CDR3 region has the DNA TGTGCCAGTAGTTACCTGGGTACTACGGAGCTGTTTTTT. The chain couples TRBV19 to TRBJ2-2; D not certain. Germline values: CDR1 LNHDA, CDR2 SQIVND (reference sequence). V lost 5 bases to trimming and J lost 10 bases, with 14 bases between them. This CDR3 has 13 amino acids. Filled out from reference TRBV19 and TRBJ2-2, the complete variable domain reads DGGITQSPKYLFRKEGQNVTLSCEQNLNHDAMYWYRQDPGQGLRLIYYSQIVNDFQKGDIAEGYSVSREKKESFPLTVTSAQKNPTAFYLCASSYLGTTELFFGEGSRLTVL.

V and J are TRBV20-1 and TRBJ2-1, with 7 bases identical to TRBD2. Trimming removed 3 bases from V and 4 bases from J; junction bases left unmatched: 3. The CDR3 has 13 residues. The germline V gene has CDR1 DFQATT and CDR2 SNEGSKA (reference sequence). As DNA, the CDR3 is TGCAGTGCTAGGCCTAGCGGTTACAATGAGCAGTTCTTC. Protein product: CSARPSGYNEQFF.

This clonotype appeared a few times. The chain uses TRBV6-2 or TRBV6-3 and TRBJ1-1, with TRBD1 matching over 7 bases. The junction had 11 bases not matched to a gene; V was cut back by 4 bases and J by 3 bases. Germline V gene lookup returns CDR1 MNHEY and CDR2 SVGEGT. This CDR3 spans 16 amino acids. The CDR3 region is CASSSAPGGRYTEAFF. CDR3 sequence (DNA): TGTGCCAGCAGTTCGGCCCCAGGGGGGAGATACACTGAAGCTTTCTTT.

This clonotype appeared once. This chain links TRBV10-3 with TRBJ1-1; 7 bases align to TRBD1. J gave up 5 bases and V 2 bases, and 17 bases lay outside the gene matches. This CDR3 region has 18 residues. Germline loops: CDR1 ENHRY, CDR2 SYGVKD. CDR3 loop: CAISEPTIVKGAATEAFF. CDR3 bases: TGTGCCATCAGTGAGCCCACGATTGTGAAGGGGGCTGCGACTGAAGCTTTCTTT.

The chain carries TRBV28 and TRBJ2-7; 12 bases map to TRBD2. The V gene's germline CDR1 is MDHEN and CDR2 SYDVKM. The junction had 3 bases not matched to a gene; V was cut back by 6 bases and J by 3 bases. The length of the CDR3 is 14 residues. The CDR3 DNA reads TGTGCCAGCAGACTGACTAGCGGGAGCTACGAGCAGTACTTC. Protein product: CASRLTSGSYEQYF.

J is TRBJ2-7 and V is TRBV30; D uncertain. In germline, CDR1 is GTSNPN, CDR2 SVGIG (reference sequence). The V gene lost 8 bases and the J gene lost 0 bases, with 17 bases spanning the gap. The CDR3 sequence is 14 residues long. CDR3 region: CATDASIFSYEQYF. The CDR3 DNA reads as TGTGCCACCGACGCGAGCATCTTCTCCTACGAGCAGTACTTC. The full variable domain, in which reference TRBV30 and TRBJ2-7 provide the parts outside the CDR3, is SQTIHQWPATLVQPVGSPLSLECTVEGTSNPNLYWYRQAAGRGLQLLFYSVGIGQISSEVPQNLSASRPQDRQFILSSKKLLLSDSGFYLCATDASIFSYEQYFGPGTRLTVT.

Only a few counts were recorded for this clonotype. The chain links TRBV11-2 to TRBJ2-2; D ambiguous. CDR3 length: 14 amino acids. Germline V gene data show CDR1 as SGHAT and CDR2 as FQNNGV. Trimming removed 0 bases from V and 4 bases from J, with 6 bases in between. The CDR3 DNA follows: TGTGCCAGCAGCTTAGACGGCTCCACCGGGGAGCTGTTTTTT. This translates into CASSLDGSTGELFF.

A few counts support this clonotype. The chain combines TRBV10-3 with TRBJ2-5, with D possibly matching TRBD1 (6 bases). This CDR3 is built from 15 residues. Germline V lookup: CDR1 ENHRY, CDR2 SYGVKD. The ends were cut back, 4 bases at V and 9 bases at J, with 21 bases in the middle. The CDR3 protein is CAISGRTAEAGAQYF. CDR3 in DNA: TGTGCCATCAGTGGCCGGACAGCGGAGGCCGGGGCCCAGTACTTC.

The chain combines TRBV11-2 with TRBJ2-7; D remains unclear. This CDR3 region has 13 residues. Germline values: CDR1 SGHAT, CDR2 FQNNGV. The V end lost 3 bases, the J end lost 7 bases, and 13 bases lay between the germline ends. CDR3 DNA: TGTGCCAGCAGCTTGATTAGTGGCTGGGAGCAGTACTTC. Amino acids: CASSLISGWEQYF.

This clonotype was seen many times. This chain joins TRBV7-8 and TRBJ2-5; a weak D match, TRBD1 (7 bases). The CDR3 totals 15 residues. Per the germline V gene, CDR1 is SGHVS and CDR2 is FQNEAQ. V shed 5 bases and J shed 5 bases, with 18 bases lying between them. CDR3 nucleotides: TGTGCCAGCAGCCTCGGGACTGCCAGGGGGGAGACCCAGTACTTC. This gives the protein CASSLGTARGETQYF.

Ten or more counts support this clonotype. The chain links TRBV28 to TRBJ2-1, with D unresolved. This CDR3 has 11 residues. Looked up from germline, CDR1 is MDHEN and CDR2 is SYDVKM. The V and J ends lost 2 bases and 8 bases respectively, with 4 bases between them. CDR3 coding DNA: TGTGCCAGCAGTTTAGGTGATGAGCAGTTCTTC. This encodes CASSLGDEQFF. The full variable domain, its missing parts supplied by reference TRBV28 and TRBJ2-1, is DVKVTQSSRYLVKRTGEKVFLECVQDMDHENMFWYRQDPGLGLRLIYFSYDVKMKEKGDIPEGYSVSREKKERFSLILESASTNQTSMYLCASSLGDEQFFGPGTRLTVL.

CDR3 sequence: CASSLSLVPYNEQFF. The DNA for the CDR3 is TGCGCCAGCAGCTTATCATTAGTCCCCTACAATGAGCAGTTCTTC. This chain connects TRBV5-1 to TRBJ2-1; D is undetermined. The CDR3 is 15 residues long. Germline V lookup: CDR1 SGHRS, CDR2 YFSETQ. V was shortened by 2 bases and J by 2 bases, with 11 bases between the two germline ends.

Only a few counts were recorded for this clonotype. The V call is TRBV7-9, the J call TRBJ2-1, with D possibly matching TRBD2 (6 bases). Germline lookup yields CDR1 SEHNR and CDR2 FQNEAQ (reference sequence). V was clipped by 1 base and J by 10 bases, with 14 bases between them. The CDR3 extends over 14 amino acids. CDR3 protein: CASSLVRGTTEQFF. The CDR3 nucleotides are TGTGCCAGCAGCTTAGTGCGGGGTACCACCGAGCAGTTCTTC.

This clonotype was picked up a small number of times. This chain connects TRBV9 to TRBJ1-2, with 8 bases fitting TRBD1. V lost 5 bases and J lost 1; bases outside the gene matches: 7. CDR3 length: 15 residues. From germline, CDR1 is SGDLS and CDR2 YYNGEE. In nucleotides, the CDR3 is TGTGCCAGCAGTACCGGGGACAGGTTTAACTATGGCTACACCTTC. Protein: CASSTGDRFNYGYTF.

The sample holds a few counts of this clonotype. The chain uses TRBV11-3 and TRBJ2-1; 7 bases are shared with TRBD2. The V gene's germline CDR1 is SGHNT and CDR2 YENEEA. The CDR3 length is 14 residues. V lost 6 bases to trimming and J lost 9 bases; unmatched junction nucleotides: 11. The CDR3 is CASRRGAGDSEQFF. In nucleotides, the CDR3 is TGTGCCAGCAGGAGAGGCGCGGGAGACAGTGAGCAGTTCTTC.

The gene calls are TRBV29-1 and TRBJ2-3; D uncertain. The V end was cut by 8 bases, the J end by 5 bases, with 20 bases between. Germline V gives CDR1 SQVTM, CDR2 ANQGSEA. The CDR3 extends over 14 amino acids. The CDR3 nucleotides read TGCAGCCCGTGGGTAGTCCCCCCGGGAGATACGCAGTATTTT. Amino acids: CSPWVVPPGDTQYF.

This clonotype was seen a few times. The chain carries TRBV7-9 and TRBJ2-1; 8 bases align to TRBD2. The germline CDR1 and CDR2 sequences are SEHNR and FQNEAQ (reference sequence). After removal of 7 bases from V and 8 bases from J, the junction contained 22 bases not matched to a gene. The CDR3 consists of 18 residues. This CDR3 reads CASISRTSGPTRGDEQFF. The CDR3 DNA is TGTGCCAGCATATCCCGAACTAGCGGACCCACACGGGGGGATGAGCAGTTCTTC.

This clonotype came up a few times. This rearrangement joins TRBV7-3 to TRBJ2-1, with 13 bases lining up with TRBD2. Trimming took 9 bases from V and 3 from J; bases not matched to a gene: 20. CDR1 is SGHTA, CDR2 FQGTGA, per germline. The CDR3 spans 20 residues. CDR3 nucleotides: TGTGCCAGTCCGGGACAGGCGGATTCAAGGACTAGCGGGAGCTACAATGAGCAGTTCTTC. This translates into CASPGQADSRTSGSYNEQFF.

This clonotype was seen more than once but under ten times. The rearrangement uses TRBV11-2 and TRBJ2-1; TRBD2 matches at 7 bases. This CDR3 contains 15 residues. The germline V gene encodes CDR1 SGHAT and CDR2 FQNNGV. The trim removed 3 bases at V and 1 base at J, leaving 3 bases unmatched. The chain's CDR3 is CASSLFSGSYNEQFF. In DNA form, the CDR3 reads TGTGCCAGCAGCTTGTTTAGCGGGTCCTACAATGAGCAGTTCTTC.

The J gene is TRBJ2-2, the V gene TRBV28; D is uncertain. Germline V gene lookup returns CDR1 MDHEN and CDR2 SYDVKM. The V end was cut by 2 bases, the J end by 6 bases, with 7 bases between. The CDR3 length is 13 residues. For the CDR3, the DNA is TGTGCCAGCAGTTTAGGTTGGGCCGGGGAGCTGTTTTTT. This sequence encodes CASSLGWAGELFF.

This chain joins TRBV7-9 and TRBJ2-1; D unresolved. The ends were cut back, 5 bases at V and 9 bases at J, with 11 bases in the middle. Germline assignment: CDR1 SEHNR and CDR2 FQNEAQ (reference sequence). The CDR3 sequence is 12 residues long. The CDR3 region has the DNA TGTGCCAGCAGCCCCCCCGGTCCTGAGCAGTTCTTC. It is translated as CASSPPGPEQFF.

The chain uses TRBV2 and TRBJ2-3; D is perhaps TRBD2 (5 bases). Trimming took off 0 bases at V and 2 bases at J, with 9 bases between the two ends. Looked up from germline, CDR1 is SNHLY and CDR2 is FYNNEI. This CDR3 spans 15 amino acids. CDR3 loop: CASSEAAGPTDTQYF. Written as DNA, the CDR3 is TGTGCCAGCAGTGAAGCGGCGGGTCCCACAGATACGCAGTATTTT.

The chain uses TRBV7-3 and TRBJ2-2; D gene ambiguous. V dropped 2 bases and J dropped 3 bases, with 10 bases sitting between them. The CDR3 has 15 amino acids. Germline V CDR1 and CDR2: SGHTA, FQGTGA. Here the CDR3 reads CASSLGGEDTGELFF. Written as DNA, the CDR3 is TGTGCCAGCAGCTTAGGCGGAGAAGACACCGGGGAGCTGTTTTTT.